A selection of T cell receptor beta chains follows, all from one sample in a study of T cells in Graves' hyperthyroidism and ophthalmopathy. TCRdb independently ran MiXCR on the multiplex PCR reads; one entry per CDR3 protein. Here the sample spans around 580,000 distinct CDR3 sequences, about half being singletons. Sequenced: peripheral blood or thyroid tissue (not recorded which). These receptors were collected from a woman aged 18 to 35 with Graves' hyperthyroidism. Each CDR3 is given with its conserved first and last residue. The D gene is left open where the match is weak. Clone sizes are given selectively: once, few, many, or a class where the clone is expanded.

>9|TRBJ2-6|NA|NA|TRBV9
TGTGCCAGCAGCGCCGACCAGACTTTC
CASSADQTF
>12|TRBJ2-5|NA|NA|TRBV7-9
TGTGCCAGCAGCTCGACAGGGGAGGGCCAGTACTTC
CASSSTGEGQYF
>15|TRBJ2-1|TRBD2|NA|TRBV9
TGTGCCAGCAGCGTCGGGACTAGCGGGAGCGTTGAGCAGTTCTTC
CASSVGTSGSVEQFF
>14|TRBJ1-5|TRBD1|NA|TRBV6-1
TGTGCCAGCACGACCAACCGGGACAGCCAGCCCCAGCATTTT
CASTTNRDSQPQHF
>15|TRBJ1-5|NA|NA|TRBV2
TGTGCCAGCAGTCGTCGACAAGATGGCAATCAGCCCCAGCATTTT
CASSRRQDGNQPQHF
>16|TRBJ1-4|NA|few|TRBV4-1
TGCGCCAGCAGTCCGATACAGGGAAAAACGATTGAAAAACTGTTTTTT
CASSPIQGKTIEKLFF
>13|TRBJ2-7|NA|NA|TRBV10-3
TGTGCTGGCGGTGGGGACGGGAGTCACGAGCAGTACTTC
CAGGGDGSHEQYF
>15|TRBJ2-2|NA|once|TRBV7-2
TGTGCCAGCAGCTCGCGAACAACGAACACCGGGGAGCTGTTTTTT
CASSSRTTNTGELFF
>11|TRBJ1-2|NA|NA|TRBV24-1
TGTGCCACCAGTACGACAGGTGGCTACACCTTC
CATSTTGGYTF
>15|TRBJ2-1|NA|NA|TRBV24-1
TGTGCCACCAGTGATTTGGGTGATTCCTACAATGAGCAGTTCTTC
CATSDLGDSYNEQFF
>15|TRBJ1-3|TRBD1|NA|TRBV2
TGTGCCAGCAGTGGGACAGGTTCAGATGGAAACACCATATATTTT
CASSGTGSDGNTIYF
>16|TRBJ2-1|NA|NA|TRBV12-3/TRBV12-4
TGTGCCAGCAGTGAAGTTATAGCGGTTGCCTACAATGAGCAGTTCTTC
CASSEVIAVAYNEQFF
>10|TRBJ2-7|NA|many|TRBV6-6
TGTGCCAGCTCAAATTCCGAGCAGTACTTC
CASSNSEQYF
>12|TRBJ2-7|NA|many|TRBV7-9
TGTGCCAGCACCCAAGGGTCGCACGAGCAGTACTTC
CASTQGSHEQYF
>13|TRBJ1-4|NA|NA|TRBV29-1
TGCAGCGGCGTGGAGCGGGAGGGGGAAAAACTGTTTTTT
CSGVEREGEKLFF
>16|TRBJ2-5|TRBD2|many|TRBV7-8
TGTGCCAGCATCTGGGGGGCGGGAGGTGGAAGGGAGACCCAGTACTTC
CASIWGAGGGRETQYF
>13|TRBJ1-1|NA|NA|TRBV7-8
TGTGCTAGCAGCCCCCCCCCCTACACTAAAGCTTTCTTT
CASSPPPYTKAFF
>17|TRBJ1-6|NA|NA|TRBV5-1
TGTGCCAGCAGCTTATTACGAGGGTTCGGCGATAATTCACCCCTCCACTTT
CASSLLRGFGDNSPLHF
>13|TRBJ1-4|NA|many|TRBV12-3/TRBV12-4
TGTGCCAGCAAGCTGTCATACGGTGAAAAACTGTTTTTT
CASKLSYGEKLFF
>19|TRBJ2-6|TRBD1|many|TRBV15
TGTGCCACCAGCAGAGGGCCGGGACAGGGAGGGTCAGGGGCCAACGTCCTGACTTTC
CATSRGPGQGGSGANVLTF
>13|TRBJ1-4|NA|NA|TRBV6-6
TGTGCCATCAGTGACAGACAGGCTGAAAAACTGTTTTTT
CAISDRQAEKLFF
>12|TRBJ1-2|NA|NA|TRBV10-3
TGTGCCATCACACGGACTAACTATGGCTACACCTTC
CAITRTNYGYTF